Listed here are 23 T cell receptor beta chains from one sample, sequenced in a study of cytomegalovirus exposure and HLA in healthy donors. PCR was performed using 60 Vbeta and 13 Jbeta primers. Clones were read by immunoSEQ multiplex PCR, and TCRdb kept only the in-frame ones, dropping some. The data hold over 150,000 clones, with 68% observed a single time. Sample: PBMCs. The source of these receptors is a man aged 50-60 years in good health and CMV-seronegative.

The rearrangement links TRBV7-2 to TRBJ2-7; TRBD1 aligns across 9 bases. V dropped 1 base and J dropped 7; count of bases not matched to a gene: 8. The CDR3 has 15 amino acids. Per germline, CDR1 SGHTA and CDR2 FQGNSA. The CDR3 region has the DNA TGTGCCAGCAGCTTAGACGGGACAGGGTCAGAGGAGCAGTACTTC. Residues: CASSLDGTGSEEQYF. Looking up the rest from reference TRBV7-2 and TRBJ2-7 gives the full variable domain: GAGVSQSPSNKVTEKGKDVELRCDPISGHTALYWYRQSLGQGLEFLIYFQGNSAPDKSGLPSDRFSAERTGGSVSTLTIQRTQQEDSAVYLCASSLDGTGSEEQYFGPGTRLTVT.

The V gene is TRBV21-1, the J gene TRBJ1-2. TRBV21-1 is an annotated pseudogene. The CDR3 sequence is 14 residues long. The CDR3 region has the DNA TGTGCCAGCAGCAGGGCGGGGGGATGGTGTGGCTACACCTTC. Translating gives CASSRAGGWCGYTF.

The chain recombines TRBV4-1 with TRBJ2-1, with TRBD1 as a possible D gene (5 bases). This CDR3 has 17 residues. In germline, CDR1 is MGHRA, CDR2 YSYEKL. V shed 2 bases and J shed 4 bases, with 18 bases lying between them. The CDR3 region is CASSQQRRGISYNEQFF. The CDR3 DNA reads as TGCGCCAGCAGCCAACAAAGAAGGGGAATAAGTTACAATGAGCAGTTCTTC.

V is TRBV6-1 and J is TRBJ1-2, with D tentatively TRBD1 (5 bases). This CDR3 has 14 residues. Germline-derived CDR1 and CDR2 are MNHNS and SASEGT. V was trimmed by 10 bases and J by 7 bases, leaving 22 bases between them. CDR3 in DNA: TGTGCCACCTTGGGGGGTTGGTACGGTGGTGGCTACACCTTC. The encoded protein is CATLGGWYGGGYTF.

In this sample, this clone turned up a few times. The rearrangement links TRBV6-1 to TRBJ1-5; possibly TRBD1 for D (5 bases). V was pared by 6 bases and J by 2 bases, with 11 bases between. The germline gives CDR1 MNHNS, CDR2 SASEGT. The CDR3 contains 14 residues. In nucleotides, the CDR3 is TGTGCCAGCAGAATGGGACTGGGCAATCAGCCCCAGCATTTT. Translation: CASRMGLGNQPQHF.

This chain connects TRBV5-6 to TRBJ1-2; 8 bases map to TRBD1. V gave up 4 bases and J gave up 8 bases; unmatched junction bases: 7. The CDR3 consists of 13 residues. Looked up from germline, CDR1 is SGHDT and CDR2 is YYEEEE. DNA of the CDR3: TGTGCCAGCAGCCCAGGACAGGGCCGGGGCTACACCTTC. It translates to CASSPGQGRGYTF.

This clone was recorded a few times. V usage is TRBV6-5 and J usage is TRBJ2-1; TRBD2 matches 7 bases. Germline loops: CDR1 MNHEY, CDR2 SVGAGI. The junction had 12 bases not matched to a gene; V was cut back by 8 bases and J by 8 bases. CDR3 length equals 14 residues. CDR3 region: CASQGGGGFYEQFF. As DNA, the CDR3 is TGTGCCAGCCAGGGTGGGGGGGGGTTTTATGAGCAGTTCTTC.

V is TRBV5-1 and J is TRBJ1-1, with D tentatively TRBD1 (5 bases). CDR1 and CDR2 from the germline V gene are SGHRS and YFSETQ. Deletions cut 4 bases from V and 5 bases from J, with 12 bases between. The CDR3 runs 13 residues. CDR3 bases: TGCGCCAGCAGCCCGGCGGGGGAAACTGAAGCTTTCTTT. This encodes CASSPAGETEAFF.

This chain uses TRBV2 with TRBJ2-7; TRBD2 aligns across 11 bases. Trimming removed 6 bases from V and 3 bases from J; junction bases left unmatched: 10. The germline V gene has CDR1 SNHLY and CDR2 FYNNEI. The length of the CDR3 is 16 residues. CDR3 loop: CASSDPGLAVHYEQYF. In DNA form, the CDR3 reads TGTGCCAGCAGCGACCCGGGACTAGCGGTTCACTACGAGCAGTACTTC.

The gene calls are TRBV2 and TRBJ1-2; unclear D gene. Germline loops: CDR1 SNHLY, CDR2 FYNNEI. V lost 7 bases and J 6 bases, leaving 18 bases between the germline ends. The CDR3 runs 14 residues. The CDR3 region has the DNA TGTGCCAGCACCCCGGGCAGGACGAGGGATGGCTACACCTTC. Encoded protein: CASTPGRTRDGYTF. Drawing the rest from reference TRBV2 and TRBJ1-2, the complete variable domain is EPEVTQTPSHQVTQMGQEVILRCVPISNHLYFYWYRQILGQKVEFLVSFYNNEISEKSEIFDDQFSVERPDGSNFTLKIRSTKLEDSAMYFCASTPGRTRDGYTFGSGTRLTVV.

The table lists this clone with a count of one. The V gene is TRBV7-9, the J gene TRBJ1-2, with TRBD1 matching 9 bases. Germline-derived CDR1 and CDR2 are SEHNR and FQNEAQ (reference sequence). The length of the CDR3 is 14 residues. The V and J ends lost 4 bases and 5 bases, in that order; junction bases with no gene match: 5. The CDR3 is CASSSTGGLYGYTF. CDR3 DNA: TGTGCCAGCAGCTCGACAGGGGGTCTATATGGCTACACCTTC. Complete variable domain (other parts from reference TRBV7-9 and TRBJ1-2): DTGVSQNPRHKITKRGQNVTFRCDPISEHNRLYWYRQTLGQGPEFLTYFQNEAQLEKSRLLSDRFSAERPKGSFSTLEIQRTEQGDSAMYLCASSSTGGLYGYTFGSGTRLTVV.

The chain uses TRBV7-2 and TRBJ2-5; maybe TRBD1 (5 bases). The DNA end lines up better with TRBJ2-7; the J call may be wrong. The CDR3 totals 13 residues. Germline V gene data show CDR1 as SGHTA and CDR2 as FQGNSA. CDR3 DNA sequence: TGTGCCAGCAGCCCTCGACAGATTTACGAGCAGTACTTC. Encoded protein: CASSPRQIYEQYF.

This chain connects TRBV6-5 to TRBJ2-7, with D maybe TRBD1 (5 bases). V lost 1 base and J 3 bases, leaving 10 bases between the germline ends. CDR3 length: 14 amino acids. Germline V gene data show CDR1 as MNHEY and CDR2 as SVGAGI. The CDR3 bases are TGTGCCAGCAGTTACTTAAGCCAGGGCTACGAGCAGTACTTC. This codes for CASSYLSQGYEQYF.

There are a few counts of this clone. The chain joins TRBV5-1 to TRBJ2-6; TRBD1 is a possible D gene (5 bases). V dropped 7 bases and J dropped 0 bases, with 8 bases sitting between them. This CDR3 is 14 amino acids long. Germline V lookup: CDR1 SGHRS, CDR2 YFSETQ. CDR3 in amino acids: CASGDSSGANVLTF. The CDR3 bases are TGCGCCAGCGGTGACAGCTCTGGGGCCAACGTCCTGACTTTC.

A few counts support this clone. The chain uses TRBV6-8 and TRBJ1-4; D is possibly TRBD1 (6 bases). The CDR3 is 13 residues long. Trimming stripped 5 bases from V and 7 bases from J, with 11 bases between. From germline, CDR1 is MNHGY and CDR2 SAAAGT. This CDR3 is CASSPGQIEKLFF. The CDR3, as DNA: TGTGCCAGCAGTCCCGGACAGATTGAAAAACTGTTTTTT.

The V call is TRBV6-6, the J call TRBJ1-4; weak D call: TRBD1 (5 bases). Germline V lookup: CDR1 MNHNY, CDR2 SVGAGI (reference sequence). CDR3 size: 13 residues. V was cut by 5 bases and J by 7 bases, with 11 bases left in between. Here the CDR3 reads CASSNDSGEKLFF. DNA for the CDR3: TGTGCCAGCAGTAATGACAGTGGTGAAAAACTGTTTTTT.

Only a few counts were recorded for this clone. The V and J genes are TRBV9 and TRBJ1-1, with 8 bases identical to TRBD1. The junction had 8 bases not matched to a gene; V was cut back by 2 bases and J by 5 bases. There are 15 residues in the CDR3. Germline values: CDR1 SGDLS, CDR2 YYNGEE. CDR3 sequence (DNA): TGTGCCAGCAGCGTCCAGGGGGCCTCAGGGACTGAAGCTTTCTTT. Residues: CASSVQGASGTEAFF.

As concerns this clone: One junction end does not reproduce the germline sequence, and a read error may be involved. V is TRBV7-7 and J is TRBJ2-1; 7 positions match TRBD2. The CDR3 has 15 amino acids. Germline CDR1 SSHAT, CDR2 FNYEAQ (reference sequence). The DNA of the CDR3 is TGTGCTAGCAGCTCCGGGACTACTATATACAATGAGCAGTTCTTC. Its translation is CASSSGTTIYNEQFF.

The chain has TRBV27 and TRBJ1-6, with D maybe TRBD1 (6 bases). The CDR3 extends over 15 amino acids. Germline V CDR1 and CDR2: MNHEY, SMNVEV (reference sequence). V was pared by 5 bases and J by 6 bases, with 14 bases between. CDR3 sequence: CASSPGGPGNSPLHF. In DNA form, the CDR3 reads TGTGCCAGCAGTCCGGGGGGGCCGGGTAATTCACCCCTCCACTTT.

This rearrangement joins TRBV19 to TRBJ2-7; a weak D match, TRBD2 (6 bases). Trimming took 2 bases from V and 4 from J, leaving 15 bases between them. Germline-derived CDR1 and CDR2 are LNHDA and SQIVND (reference sequence). CDR3 size: 15 residues. CDR3: CASSIIGGATYEQYF. CDR3 nucleotide sequence: TGTGCCAGTAGTATAATCGGCGGGGCGACTTACGAGCAGTACTTC. Full variable domain (outside the CDR3, taken from reference TRBV19 and TRBJ2-7): DGGITQSPKYLFRKEGQNVTLSCEQNLNHDAMYWYRQDPGQGLRLIYYSQIVNDFQKGDIAEGYSVSREKKESFPLTVTSAQKNPTAFYLCASSIIGGATYEQYFGPGTRLTVT.

CDR3 region: CASSGGTGDGYTF. DNA of the CDR3: TGTGCCAGCAGTGGCGGGACAGGGGATGGCTACACCTTC. The J gene is TRBJ1-2, the V gene TRBV2, with 10 bases matching TRBD1. The CDR3 runs to 13 residues. Germline loops: CDR1 SNHLY, CDR2 FYNNEI. V shed 4 bases, J shed 6 bases, and the junction held 2 bases outside the gene matches. The full variable domain, in which reference TRBV2 and TRBJ1-2 provide the parts outside the CDR3, is EPEVTQTPSHQVTQMGQEVILRCVPISNHLYFYWYRQILGQKVEFLVSFYNNEISEKSEIFDDQFSVERPDGSNFTLKIRSTKLEDSAMYFCASSGGTGDGYTFGSGTRLTVV.

The J gene is TRBJ1-2, the V gene TRBV27; tentatively, D is TRBD1 (6 bases). The CDR3 spans 15 residues. Germline V lookup: CDR1 MNHEY, CDR2 SMNVEV (reference sequence). The V gene lost 5 bases and the J gene lost 4 bases, with 17 bases spanning the gap. The CDR3 loop reads CASSTGQPQIYGYTF. CDR3 nucleotides: TGTGCCAGCAGTACCGGACAGCCTCAAATCTATGGCTACACCTTC.

CDR3 bases: TGTGCCAGCAGCACGCGACAGGGTCCCCAAGAGACCCAGTACTTC. The encoded protein is CASSTRQGPQETQYF. This chain links TRBV7-2 with TRBJ2-5; TRBD1 matches 7 bases. This CDR3 is built from 15 residues. The junction had 7 bases not matched to a gene; V was cut back by 5 bases and J by 1 base. Germline V gives CDR1 SGHTA, CDR2 FQGNSA.